The source of this TCR beta chain is a study of OX40 agonist ivuxolimab in advanced cancers. Study-wide results and limits: At 0.1 to 3.0 mg/kg and by week 6, CD4+ and CD8+ T cells in the blood had expanded clonally.

The germline V gene encodes CDR1 MNHEY and CDR2 SVGAGI. Losses at the gene ends were 5 bases for V and 9 bases for J; bases not matched to a gene: 6. The length of the CDR3 is 13 residues. This clone has only a few counts. Its target is not known. The repertoire was sequenced with immunoSEQ multiplex PCR; TCRdb's copy has only in-frame clones and lacks some. Among about 46,000 clones, approximately 80% were seen once, and the ten largest hold 3.5% to 4.5%. The sample here was CD4+ or CD8+ T cells sorted from blood, taken in a trial of the OX40 agonist ivuxolimab. The rearrangement uses TRBV6-5 and TRBJ1-5, with 8 positions matching TRBD1. This TCR was sampled from an adult with an advanced solid tumor such as melanoma, head and neck, liver or kidney cancer. The CDR3 is CASSRQGSGPQHF. CDR3 in DNA: TGTGCCAGCAGTAGACAGGGGTCCGGGCCCCAGCATTTT.